The clone carrying this T cell receptor (beta chain) is classed as medium-sized. Regarding treatment: randomized to nivolumab then ipilimumab (arm A) or the reverse (arm B). DNA-damaging chemotherapy had not been given to any patient beforehand. Sequenced by immunoSEQ multiplex PCR; TCRdb stores in-frame clones only, minus some. There are 3,400 or so clones in the sample; under 20% occur only once, and around 20% lies in the top ten. This sample stems from a study of sequential checkpoint blockade in melanoma. Whole-study context: 75 to 95 pretreatment tumor DNA samples were TCRβ immunosequenced. Matched biopsies came pretreatment and at week 13 for some 22 patients.

The trim removed 6 bases at V and 4 bases at J, leaving 12 bases unmatched. This CDR3 comprises 17 residues. Per germline, CDR1 MNHGY and CDR2 SAAAGT. The receptor was isolated from a human donor with melanoma. The chain employs TRBV6-8 and TRBJ2-1, with 10 positions matching TRBD2. The source was tumor tissue (inferred from file names), collected from a patient given nivolumab and ipilimumab in sequence. DNA of the CDR3: TGTGCCAGCAGCCCTACTTCAGCGGGAGGGCCGTACAATGAGCAGTTCTTC. This codes for CASSPTSAGGPYNEQFF.